Listed here is a single T cell receptor (beta chain). Treatment indicated: roughly 19 received Ad26.COV2.S at low or high dose, single or two shots; a few received placebo; per-sample allocation not given. All samples were drawn on day 63, counting from the first vaccine or placebo injection. The donor's status was that of an adult aged 18-55 years in Boston. The data were produced by immunoSEQ multiplex PCR, yet TCRdb's version contains in-frame clones alone and is incomplete. This table has over 350,000 clones, about 85% appearing once. This sample is part of a study of Ad26.COV2.S vaccination and SARS-CoV-2 variants. With 0 bases removed from V and 5 bases from J, the gap between germline ends came to 13 bases. Per germline, CDR1 KGHDR and CDR2 SFDVKD. This CDR3 spans 15 amino acids.

The sample was peripheral blood, taken in a trial of Ad26.COV2.S vaccine versus placebo. This receptor was identified in a person between 18 and 59 years old who received the Ad26.COV2.S COVID-19 vaccine or a placebo. The V and J genes are TRBV24-1 and TRBJ2-7; D remains ambiguous. The CDR3: CATSDLPEERHEQYF. Here the CDR3 DNA reads TGTGCCACCAGTGATTTGCCCGAGGAGAGGCACGAGCAGTACTTC.